This is a list of T cell receptor beta chains from one sample in a study of blood T cell repertoires in COVID-19. Here immunoSEQ multiplex PCR was the method, and the copy in TCRdb shows in-frame clones only, minus some. The sample holds about 58,000 clones, approximately 90% seen once. Sequencing was done on a sample of peripheral blood. Source of these receptors: a man aged 55 to 69 with acute or convalescent COVID-19. CDR3s include the opening cysteine and the closing phenylalanine or tryptophan. Fields, in order: clone size, V gene, J gene, D gene, CDR3 protein, CDR3 DNA. D genes are given only for firm matches. Clone sizes are given selectively: once, few, many, or a class where the clone is expanded.

clone size: NA
V gene: TRBV3-1/TRBV3-2
J gene: TRBJ1-3
D gene: TRBD1
CDR3 protein: CASSQGRTGVAGNTIYF
CDR3 DNA: TGTGCCAGCAGCCAAGGACGGACAGGGGTGGCTGGAAACACCATATATTTT

clone size: NA
V gene: TRBV7-2
J gene: TRBJ1-2
D gene: NA
CDR3 protein: CASSLGVSTNYGYTF
CDR3 DNA: TGTGCCAGCAGCTTAGGAGTATCCACTAACTATGGCTACACCTTC

clone size: NA
V gene: TRBV5-1
J gene: TRBJ2-3
D gene: TRBD2
CDR3 protein: CASSLGAGDDTQYF
CDR3 DNA: TGCGCCAGCAGCTTGGGAGCGGGAGACGATACGCAGTATTTT

clone size: NA
V gene: TRBV5-8
J gene: TRBJ1-5
D gene: TRBD1
CDR3 protein: CASSLTLGDSFSNQPQHF
CDR3 DNA: TGTGCCAGCAGCCTTACCTTAGGGGACAGTTTTAGCAATCAGCCCCAGCATTTT

clone size: NA
V gene: TRBV6-2/TRBV6-3
J gene: TRBJ2-5
D gene: NA
CDR3 protein: CASTPPEQPQETQYF
CDR3 DNA: TGTGCCAGCACCCCGCCGGAACAGCCACAAGAGACCCAGTACTTC

clone size: NA
V gene: TRBV12-5
J gene: TRBJ1-5
D gene: TRBD1
CDR3 protein: CASGRGQGRGGEATQHF
CDR3 DNA: TGTGCTAGTGGCCGCGGACAGGGAAGGGGAGGAGAAGCAACCCAGCATTTT

clone size: NA
V gene: TRBV29-1
J gene: TRBJ2-2
D gene: NA
CDR3 protein: CSVQKGTTGELFF
CDR3 DNA: TGCAGCGTTCAAAAGGGGACTACCGGGGAGCTGTTTTTT

clone size: NA
V gene: TRBV7-9
J gene: TRBJ2-5
D gene: NA
CDR3 protein: CASSLVGAGEETQYF
CDR3 DNA: TGTGCCAGCAGCTTAGTTGGGGCCGGCGAAGAGACCCAGTACTTC

clone size: NA
V gene: TRBV11-3
J gene: TRBJ2-5
D gene: TRBD2
CDR3 protein: CASSLVSGIQETQYF
CDR3 DNA: TGTGCCAGCAGCTTAGTTAGCGGGATCCAAGAGACCCAGTACTTC

clone size: few
V gene: TRBV2
J gene: TRBJ1-6
D gene: NA
CDR3 protein: CASSEGPGYNSPLHF
CDR3 DNA: TGTGCCAGCAGTGAAGGACCAGGATATAATTCACCCCTCCACTTT

clone size: NA
V gene: TRBV4-1
J gene: TRBJ1-4
D gene: TRBD1
CDR3 protein: CASSQGEVYRGRRSTNEKLFF
CDR3 DNA: TGCGCCAGCAGCCAAGGGGAGGTTTACAGGGGGCGCCGTTCAACTAATGAAAAACTGTTTTTT

clone size: NA
V gene: TRBV6-5
J gene: TRBJ1-2
D gene: TRBD1
CDR3 protein: CASSKDRGAGYTF
CDR3 DNA: TGTGCCAGCAGCAAAGACAGGGGGGCCGGCTACACCTTC

clone size: NA
V gene: TRBV11-2
J gene: TRBJ2-7
D gene: NA
CDR3 protein: CASSPERQDHEQYF
CDR3 DNA: TGTGCCAGCAGCCCGGAAAGACAGGACCACGAGCAGTACTTC

clone size: NA
V gene: TRBV3-1/TRBV3-2
J gene: TRBJ2-5
D gene: NA
CDR3 protein: CASSHGETQYF
CDR3 DNA: TGTGCCAGCAGCCACGGGGAGACCCAGTACTTC

clone size: NA
V gene: TRBV19
J gene: TRBJ2-2
D gene: NA
CDR3 protein: CASSRRRENTGELFF
CDR3 DNA: TGTGCCAGTAGTCGGCGCAGGGAGAACACCGGGGAGCTGTTTTTT

clone size: NA
V gene: TRBV28
J gene: TRBJ2-2
D gene: NA
CDR3 protein: CASSMRGIGELFF
CDR3 DNA: TGTGCCAGCAGCATGCGGGGAATCGGGGAGCTGTTTTTT

clone size: NA
V gene: TRBV29-1
J gene: TRBJ2-1
D gene: TRBD2
CDR3 protein: CSVGREGTYNEQFF
CDR3 DNA: TGCAGCGTTGGGCGGGAGGGTACCTACAATGAGCAGTTCTTC

clone size: once
V gene: TRBV2
J gene: TRBJ2-7
D gene: TRBD1
CDR3 protein: CASSGTGNYEQYF
CDR3 DNA: TGTGCCAGCAGTGGGACAGGGAACTACGAGCAGTACTTC

clone size: NA
V gene: TRBV5-1
J gene: TRBJ2-7
D gene: NA
CDR3 protein: CASSPGDWITYEQYF
CDR3 DNA: TGCGCCAGCAGCCCTGGGGACTGGATTACCTACGAGCAGTACTTC

clone size: NA
V gene: TRBV19
J gene: TRBJ2-3
D gene: NA
CDR3 protein: CASRGHGSTDTQYF
CDR3 DNA: TGTGCCAGTAGGGGACACGGAAGCACAGATACGCAGTATTTT

clone size: NA
V gene: TRBV19
J gene: TRBJ2-4
D gene: TRBD2
CDR3 protein: CASSSETSGRVGAKNIQYF
CDR3 DNA: TGTGCCAGTAGTTCCGAGACTAGCGGGAGGGTCGGGGCCAAAAACATTCAGTACTTC

clone size: NA
V gene: TRBV6-5
J gene: TRBJ1-2
D gene: NA
CDR3 protein: CASSRQGSNYGYTF
CDR3 DNA: TGTGCCAGCAGTCGTCAGGGGTCTAACTATGGCTACACCTTC

clone size: NA
V gene: TRBV7-2
J gene: TRBJ1-5
D gene: NA
CDR3 protein: CASSLARTGRGQPQHF
CDR3 DNA: TGTGCCAGCAGCTTAGCGCGAACAGGACGTGGGCAGCCCCAGCATTTT

clone size: NA
V gene: TRBV7-2
J gene: TRBJ1-4
D gene: NA
CDR3 protein: CASSSGRDEKLFF
CDR3 DNA: TGTGCCAGCAGCTCCGGGAGGGACGAAAAACTGTTTTTT

clone size: NA
V gene: TRBV3-1/TRBV3-2
J gene: TRBJ1-4
D gene: NA
CDR3 protein: CASSSEGANEKLFF
CDR3 DNA: TGTGCCAGCAGCTCAGAGGGGGCTAATGAAAAACTGTTTTTT

clone size: NA
V gene: TRBV5-1
J gene: TRBJ1-4
D gene: NA
CDR3 protein: CASSVGTFTTNEKLFF
CDR3 DNA: TGCGCCAGCAGCGTCGGGACATTTACAACTAATGAAAAACTGTTTTTT

clone size: once
V gene: TRBV20-1
J gene: TRBJ1-5
D gene: NA
CDR3 protein: CSASSGFVDQPQHF
CDR3 DNA: TGCAGTGCTAGTTCCGGGTTCGTTGATCAGCCCCAGCATTTT

clone size: NA
V gene: TRBV7-2
J gene: TRBJ2-5
D gene: NA
CDR3 protein: CASSLVAGPETQYF
CDR3 DNA: TGTGCCAGCAGCTTAGTGGCGGGTCCGGAGACCCAGTACTTC

clone size: NA
V gene: TRBV6-6
J gene: TRBJ1-3
D gene: NA
CDR3 protein: CASSPGHSGNTIYF
CDR3 DNA: TGTGCCAGCAGCCCAGGACATTCTGGAAACACCATATATTTT

clone size: NA
V gene: TRBV5-1
J gene: TRBJ1-2
D gene: NA
CDR3 protein: CASSPFPDGNYGYTF
CDR3 DNA: TGCGCCAGCAGCCCTTTTCCAGACGGGAACTATGGCTACACCTTC

clone size: NA
V gene: TRBV5-1
J gene: TRBJ1-1
D gene: NA
CDR3 protein: CASSLRVSQDTEAFF
CDR3 DNA: TGCGCCAGCAGCTTGAGAGTTTCGCAGGATACTGAAGCTTTCTTT

clone size: few
V gene: TRBV9
J gene: TRBJ2-2
D gene: NA
CDR3 protein: CASSPSTDRLTGELFF
CDR3 DNA: TGTGCCAGCAGCCCCTCGACCGACAGGTTAACCGGGGAGCTGTTTTTT

clone size: NA
V gene: TRBV6-2/TRBV6-3
J gene: TRBJ2-1
D gene: TRBD1
CDR3 protein: CASSRQGAVGDEQFF
CDR3 DNA: TGTGCCAGCAGTCGACAGGGGGCTGTTGGTGATGAGCAGTTCTTC

clone size: once
V gene: TRBV5-4
J gene: TRBJ2-3
D gene: NA
CDR3 protein: CASSFRDIGDDTQYF
CDR3 DNA: TGTGCCAGCAGTTTCAGGGACATCGGCGACGATACGCAGTATTTT

clone size: NA
V gene: TRBV11-3
J gene: TRBJ1-3
D gene: TRBD1
CDR3 protein: CASSLGQAVRSGNTIYF
CDR3 DNA: TGTGCCAGCAGCCTGGGACAGGCCGTGCGCTCTGGAAACACCATATATTTT

clone size: medium-sized
V gene: TRBV24-1
J gene: TRBJ2-7
D gene: NA
CDR3 protein: CATSDPNGQPYEQYF
CDR3 DNA: TGTGCCACCAGTGACCCGAACGGACAGCCCTACGAGCAGTACTTC

clone size: NA
V gene: TRBV11-1
J gene: TRBJ2-6
D gene: NA
CDR3 protein: CASSPGGRIGANVLTF
CDR3 DNA: TGTGCCAGCAGCCCCGGAGGGCGGATAGGGGCCAACGTCCTGACTTTC

clone size: NA
V gene: TRBV6-2/TRBV6-3
J gene: TRBJ2-2
D gene: NA
CDR3 protein: CASSYSRNTGELFF
CDR3 DNA: TGTGCCAGCAGTTACTCGCGGAACACCGGGGAGCTGTTTTTT